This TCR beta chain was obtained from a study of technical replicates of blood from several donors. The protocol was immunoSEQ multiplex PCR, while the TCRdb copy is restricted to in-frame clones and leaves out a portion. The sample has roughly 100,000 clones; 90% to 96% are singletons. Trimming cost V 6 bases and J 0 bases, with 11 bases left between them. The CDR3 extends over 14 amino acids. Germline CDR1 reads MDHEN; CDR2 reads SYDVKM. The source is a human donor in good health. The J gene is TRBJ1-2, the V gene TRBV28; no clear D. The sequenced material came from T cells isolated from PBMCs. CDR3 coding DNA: TGTGCCAGCAGCGTTACATATACTAACTATGGCTACACCTTC. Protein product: CASSVTYTNYGYTF.